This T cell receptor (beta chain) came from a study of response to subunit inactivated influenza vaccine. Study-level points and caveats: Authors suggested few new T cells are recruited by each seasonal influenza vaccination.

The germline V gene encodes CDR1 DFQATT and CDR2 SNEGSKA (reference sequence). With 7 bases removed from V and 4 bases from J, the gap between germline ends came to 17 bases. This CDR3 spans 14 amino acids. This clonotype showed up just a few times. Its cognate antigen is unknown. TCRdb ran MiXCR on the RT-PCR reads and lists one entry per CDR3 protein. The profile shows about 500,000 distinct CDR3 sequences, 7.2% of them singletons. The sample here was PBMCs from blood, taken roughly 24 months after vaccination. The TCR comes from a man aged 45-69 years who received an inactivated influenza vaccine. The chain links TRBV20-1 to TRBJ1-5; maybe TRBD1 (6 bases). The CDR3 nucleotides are TGCAGTGGTTCACCCGGGACAACAAATCAGCCCCAGCATTTT. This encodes CSGSPGTTNQPQHF.